This TCR beta chain was recovered during a study of cytomegalovirus exposure and HLA in healthy donors. Across the study: Unique TCRs from HLA-typed donors, 65 million to 85 million of them, were held in an early data release.

This clone has just a few counts. The antigen is not known. Germline V CDR1 and CDR2: SGHVS, FNYEAQ. V lost 5 bases to trimming and J lost 1 base; unmatched junction nucleotides: 11. The CDR3 contains 16 residues. Study results and caveats: The authors assumed roughly uniform sequencing depth across donors for presence/absence analyses. It was likely that a cluster of highly shared sequence variants was a sequencing artifact.

Healthy donors of bone marrow made up the group. PCR employed 60 Vbeta and 13 Jbeta primers. Produced via immunoSEQ multiplex PCR; TCRdb's table is partial and in-frame only. The sample shows 95,000 to 150,000 clones, 60% to 85% of them seen only once. The source material was PBMCs. The chain links TRBV7-6 to TRBJ2-7; 7 bases are shared with TRBD1. The origin of this receptor is a man aged 25-45 years in good health and CMV-seronegative. The CDR3 nucleotides read TGTGCCAGCAGCATTACCCCCAGGGGGTCTTCCTACGAGCAGTACTTC. Encoded protein: CASSITPRGSSYEQYF.